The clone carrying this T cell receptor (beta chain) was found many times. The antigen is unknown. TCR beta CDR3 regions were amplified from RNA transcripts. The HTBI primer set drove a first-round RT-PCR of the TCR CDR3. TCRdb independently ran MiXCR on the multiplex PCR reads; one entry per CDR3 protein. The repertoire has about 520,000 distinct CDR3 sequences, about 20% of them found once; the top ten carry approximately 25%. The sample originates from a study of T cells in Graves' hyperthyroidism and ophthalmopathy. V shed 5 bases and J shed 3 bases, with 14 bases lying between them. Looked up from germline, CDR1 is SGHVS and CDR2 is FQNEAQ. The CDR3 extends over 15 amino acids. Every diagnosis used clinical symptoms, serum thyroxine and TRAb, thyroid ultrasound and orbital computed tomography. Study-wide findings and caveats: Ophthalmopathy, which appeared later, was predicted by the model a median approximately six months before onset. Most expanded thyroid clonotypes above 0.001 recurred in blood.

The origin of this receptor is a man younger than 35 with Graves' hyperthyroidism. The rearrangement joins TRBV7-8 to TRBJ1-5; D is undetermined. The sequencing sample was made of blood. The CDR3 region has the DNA TGTGCCAGCAGCCCCCGTCGGGTTCTCAATCAGCCCCAGCATTTT. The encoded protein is CASSPRRVLNQPQHF.